This T cell receptor (beta chain) was observed in a study of T cell responses to AZD1222 COVID-19 vaccine (dated by TCRdb to the early 2020s). For the wider study: AZD1222 recipients whose second dose came at about 4 weeks and those whose second dose came at about 12 weeks were combined into one group, since spike-specific TCR depth and breadth did not differ between the two schedules. A total of approximately 240 trial participants underwent TCR sequencing, of whom 207 received two doses of AZD1222 and roughly 25 received two doses of the MenACWY control vaccine. Trial participants were enrolled into age subgroups of 18-55, 56-69 and 70-plus years, which contained 148, 28 and 57 TCR-sequenced participants, respectively.

Here is what the overall study found, with its caveats: Reportedly, close to half of the unique spike-specific TCRs recognized epitopes lying outside the regions that are mutated in the B.1.351 and B.1.1.7 variants. CD4 TCRs associated with the vaccine covered the entire spike protein, and the dominant responses were in regions 160-218 and 743-854. Participants were mostly white British, with more females than males. The authors suggested clonal diversity may have been underestimated. A significant rise in spike-specific TCR breadth and depth was observed after two AZD1222 doses relative to day 0 and relative to MenACWY recipients. Conclusions about previously exposed vaccinees are limited, since just 6 or 7 AZD1222 recipients were seropositive for SARS-CoV-2 at baseline. In the small 56-69-year group, the increase in depth fell short of significance, most likely because of low power. Because no day 14 peak-response samples were available, repertoires were characterized only after the peak T cell response.

The time point tag for this specimen amounts to: baseline before first vaccination. The vaccinee samples were drawn from two UK trials, COV001 and COV002, one of which was a single-blind randomized controlled phase 2/3 trial testing AZD1222 (ChAdOx1 nCoV-19) in healthy adults. For TCRbeta chain sequencing, PBMC samples from trial participants were taken at day 0 and at day 28 after the second dose. Of note for this clone: Its antigen is still unknown. Per-nucleotide qualities are absent, and no much larger clonotype sits a single base away.

The CDR3 regions of human TCRbeta chains were analyzed by immunosequencing. In the original analysis: TCRs in the repertoires were compared against a reference library of SARS-CoV-2-specific TCRs that had been generated with the MIRA antigen-specificity platform. Breadth was defined as the fraction of unique TCRs that were SARS-CoV-2-associated, and depth was defined as the fraction of total T cells that were SARS-CoV-2-associated. Each spike-specific TCR was assigned to its reactive spike region and to a CD4 or CD8 class using the MIRA data. Log10-transformed breadth and depth values were compared by one-way ANOVA with Sidak's multiple comparisons tests. Entries here come from immuneACCESS through TCRdb and include only in-frame sequences with V and J called. Some clones fail to appear in such tables; in the studies checked, an unresolved V gene covers under half of the shortfall, and the cause of the remainder is unknown. The V and J calls and the clone size are those of that table, but D and trimming were determined from the DNA. The sample contains 200,000 or so clones, 80% to 90% of them found a single time. The top ten clones comprise about 6% of the sample.

Sequenced material: peripheral blood, taken on day 0 of AZD1222 vaccination. This TCR came from an adult in good health.

The CDR3 reads CASSRQGASNQPQHF. The nucleotides read TGTGCCAGCAGCCGACAGGGGGCGAGCAATCAGCCCCAGCATTTT. The chain employs TRBV6-5 and TRBJ1-5; the central 10 bases match TRBD1. Sequences MNHEY (CDR1) and SVGAGI (CDR2) are obtained from the germline V gene. V loses 6 bases at its end and J loses 1 base; junction bases beyond the gene matches: 3. Taken from cysteine to phenylalanine, the CDR3 has 15 residues. The sequence is cut down to CDR3 DNA, 45 bases in frame from base 1.